A selection of T cell receptor beta chains follows, all from one sample in a study of cytomegalovirus exposure and HLA in healthy donors. Data came from immunoSEQ multiplex PCR; TCRdb stores just in-frame clones and leaves some out. The sample consists of around 180,000 clones, over 65% of them appearing once. Specimen: PBMCs. These receptors came from a woman aged 30 to 39 in good health and CMV-seropositive. CDR3s include the opening cysteine and the closing phenylalanine or tryptophan. The order of the fields is clone size, J gene, D gene, V gene, CDR3 DNA, CDR3 protein. A D gene is named only where the DNA matches it firmly. Clone size is stated in some rows and not others, as once, few, many or a class when expanded.

. TRBJ1-4 TRBD1 TRBV6-1 TGTGCCAGCGGGACAGGGGGCGATGAAAAACTGTTTTTT CASGTGGDEKLFF
. TRBJ2-5 TRBD2 TRBV19 TGTGCCAGTACTAGCGGGTGGAACCAACAAGAGACCCAGTACTTC CASTSGWNQQETQYF
once TRBJ2-7 . TRBV7-2 TGTGCCAGCAGCTTGAGGGGGACACTTTCCTACGAGCAGTACTTC CASSLRGTLSYEQYF
. TRBJ2-7 . TRBV28 TGTGCCAGCAGTTCCCGCTACGAGCAGTACTTC CASSSRYEQYF
. TRBJ2-3 . TRBV2 TGTGCCAGCAGTGGGCCGGGGGGCGGAACAGATACGCAGTATTTT CASSGPGGGTDTQYF
. TRBJ2-7 TRBD1 TRBV10-3 TGTGCCATCAGTGACCGGGACAGGGCCAAGGACGAGCAGTACTTC CAISDRDRAKDEQYF
. TRBJ2-3 TRBD2 TRBV7-9 TGTGCCAGCAGCTTTCCTAGCGGGGGGCTTGATACGCAGTATTTT CASSFPSGGLDTQYF
. TRBJ2-1 . TRBV29-1 TGCAGCGCCCTGCATGGCGGGACTGAGCAGTTCTTC CSALHGGTEQFF
. TRBJ2-1 . TRBV11-3 TGTGCCAGCAGCTTAGGGACGGGAAGCTACAATGAGCAGTTCTTC CASSLGTGSYNEQFF
. TRBJ2-1 TRBD1 TRBV27 TGTGCCAGCAGTCCTAGACCGGGACAGGGGTACGGTGAGCAGTTCTTC CASSPRPGQGYGEQFF
. TRBJ2-3 TRBD2 TRBV12-5 TGTGCTAGTGGTTCCTCAGACCCGGGACTAGGGAGCACAGATACGCAGTATTTT CASGSSDPGLGSTDTQYF
. TRBJ2-1 . TRBV5-1 TGCGCCAGCAGCCCACCGGGTTCGAACAATGAGCAGTTCTTC CASSPPGSNNEQFF
. TRBJ2-4 . TRBV23-1 TGCGCCAGGATTTCAACGAGGCTTACCACTATAGCCAAAAACATTCAGTACTTC CARISTRLTTIAKNIQYF
once TRBJ2-3 TRBD2 TRBV14 TGTGCCAGCAGGGTTAGCGGGATCACAGATACGCAGTATTTT CASRVSGITDTQYF
. TRBJ2-5 TRBD1 TRBV10-3 TGTGCCATCAGTCCGGGACAGGGGGCAGGGGAGACCCAGTACTTC CAISPGQGAGETQYF
. TRBJ2-7 . TRBV27 TGTGCCAGCAGTTTTCTCGGACTCTCCTACGAGCAGTACTTC CASSFLGLSYEQYF
. TRBJ2-2 TRBD1 TRBV28 TGTGCCAGCAGTCCAAATCTGGGACAGGGGCTAACCGGGGAGCTGTTTTTT CASSPNLGQGLTGELFF
. TRBJ1-1 TRBD1 TRBV5-1 TGCGCCAGCAGCTCCTCCATAGGACAGGGGGATCTAATGAACACTGAAGCTTTCTTT CASSSSIGQGDLMNTEAFF
. TRBJ2-2 TRBD2 TRBV7-2 TGTGCCAGCAGTCGCGGACTAGCGGGACCCGGGGAGCTGTTTTTT CASSRGLAGPGELFF
. TRBJ1-3 TRBD1 TRBV4-1 TGCGCCAGCCGGGACCCGACAGGGCCTAGCTCTGGAAACACCATATATTTT CASRDPTGPSSGNTIYF
few TRBJ1-4 . TRBV6-6 TGTGCCAGCAGTTCCCTACGGGGGGCGGAGGAAAAACTGTTTTTT CASSSLRGAEEKLFF
. TRBJ2-7 . TRBV30 TGTGCCTGGAGAGTTACGGGGGAGGGGGGGGACGAGCAGTACTTC CAWRVTGEGGDEQYF
. TRBJ2-7 TRBD2 TRBV6-1 TGTGCCAGCAGTGCCCTTAGCGGGAGGGCCGAAAGGCAGTACTTC CASSALSGRAERQYF
. TRBJ1-2 . TRBV27 TGTGCCAGCAGTTTGTCCACAGGGCCCATCACCTATGGCTACACCTTC CASSLSTGPITYGYTF
. TRBJ1-1 TRBD1 TRBV18 TGTGCCAGCTCACCCGGGACAGGACCTTACACTGAAGCTTTCTTT CASSPGTGPYTEAFF
. TRBJ2-1 TRBD1 TRBV9 TGTGCCAGCAGCGTCGGACAGGGGCTGTACAATGAGCAGTTCTTC CASSVGQGLYNEQFF
few TRBJ1-1 TRBD1 TRBV19 TGTGCCAGCGCTAAGCGACCGGGACAGGGGGCCGGGAACACTGAAGCTTTCTTT CASAKRPGQGAGNTEAFF
. TRBJ2-7 . TRBV27 TGTGCCAGCAGTAACTACTACGAGCAGTACTTC CASSNYYEQYF
. TRBJ2-5 TRBD1 TRBV7-2 TGTGCCAGCAATTGGGACAGACAAGAGACCCAGTACTTC CASNWDRQETQYF
. TRBJ1-1 . TRBV6-5 TGTGCCAGCAGTTACGGGAGCAATCCGGGTGTGACTTTCTTT CASSYGSNPGVTFF
few TRBJ2-7 TRBD1 TRBV6-1 TGTGCCAGCCGACCGGGACAGGGGTACGAGCAGTACTTC CASRPGQGYEQYF
. TRBJ2-7 TRBD2 TRBV5-4 TGTGCCAGCAGCCGTAGCGGGAGCTCCTACGAGCAGTACTTC CASSRSGSSYEQYF
once TRBJ1-3 . TRBV30 TGTGCCTGGAGTAGACTCACCCCGGGAGCCTCTGGAAACACCATATATTTT CAWSRLTPGASGNTIYF
. TRBJ2-4 TRBD2 TRBV5-1 TGCGCCAGCACCGGGGGGGGCCCAAAAAACATTCAGTACTTC CASTGGGPKNIQYF
. TRBJ2-1 TRBD2 TRBV11-3 TGTGCCAGTACTAGCGGGAGTCCCTACAATGAGCAGTTCTTC CASTSGSPYNEQFF
. TRBJ1-5 . TRBV5-1 TGCGCCAGCAGCTTGGAGGGGACTGATCAGCCCCAGCATTTT CASSLEGTDQPQHF
. TRBJ2-2 . TRBV7-8 TGTGCCAGCAGCTTAGTGGGACAAAGAACCGGGGAGCTGTTTTTT CASSLVGQRTGELFF
. TRBJ2-5 TRBD1 TRBV2 TGTGCCAGCAGTGGACAGGGGCCCTTAGAGACCCAGTACTTC CASSGQGPLETQYF
. TRBJ2-7 TRBD1 TRBV19 TGTGCCAGTAGTTACAACAGGGGATCCCTCTCCTACGAGCAGTACTTC CASSYNRGSLSYEQYF
. TRBJ2-1 TRBD2 TRBV15 TGTGCCACCAGCAGAGAGGGTATAGGACTAGCGGAAAACAATGAGCAGTTCTTC CATSREGIGLAENNEQFF
. TRBJ2-5 TRBD1 TRBV6-5 TGTGCCAGCAGTAACCCGGGACAGGCCCAGTACTTC CASSNPGQAQYF